A single sample is the source of the 29 T cell receptor beta chains below, sequenced in a study of long-term antiretroviral therapy in people with HIV. Survey-level resolution applied to immunoSEQ assay v3.0. Assay: immunoSEQ multiplex PCR; the TCRdb copy retains only in-frame clones and omits some. The sample contains tens of thousands of clones, roughly 96% of which appear only once. Specimen: unsorted PBMCs, collected 6 to 6.5 years after starting antiretroviral therapy. These receptors came from a man aged 30 to 45 with HIV.

V is TRBV9 and J is TRBJ1-1; D not certain. The V end lost 0 bases, the J end lost 6 bases, and 12 bases lay between the germline ends. Germline loops: CDR1 SGDLS, CDR2 YYNGEE. This CDR3 has 14 residues. The CDR3, as DNA: TGTGCCAGCAGCGTAGCTTCCAGGTGGTCTGAAGCTTTCTTT. Residues: CASSVASRWSEAFF.

The genes are TRBV30 and TRBJ1-1, with D possibly matching TRBD1 (6 bases). Germline CDR1 reads GTSNPN; CDR2 reads SVGIG (reference sequence). V dropped 1 base and J dropped 1 base, with 28 bases sitting between them. The CDR3 runs to 20 residues. The CDR3, as DNA: TGTGCCTGGAGTGAGAATCCACCGGGACACCGAAAAGGGGGGAACACTGAAGCTTTCTTT. Translating it yields CAWSENPPGHRKGGNTEAFF.

The chain is built from TRBV28 and TRBJ2-1; D uncertain. This CDR3 comprises 12 residues. Germline values: CDR1 MDHEN, CDR2 SYDVKM. V was clipped by 4 bases and J by 5 bases, with 6 bases between them. The chain's CDR3 is CASSSGDNEQFF. Here the CDR3 DNA reads TGTGCCAGCAGTTCGGGCGACAATGAGCAGTTCTTC. The variable domain in full, with the rest retrieved from reference TRBV28 and TRBJ2-1, is DVKVTQSSRYLVKRTGEKVFLECVQDMDHENMFWYRQDPGLGLRLIYFSYDVKMKEKGDIPEGYSVSREKKERFSLILESASTNQTSMYLCASSSGDNEQFFGPGTRLTVL.

This clone was seen a single time. The chain recombines TRBV6-5 with TRBJ1-1; unclear D gene. The V gene lost 5 bases and the J gene lost 2 bases, with 15 bases spanning the gap. CDR1 and CDR2 (germline): MNHEY, SVGAGI. This CDR3 has 15 residues. CDR3 sequence reads: CASSPESTYNTEAFF. In DNA form, the CDR3 reads TGTGCCAGCAGTCCCGAGTCCACCTACAACACTGAAGCTTTCTTT.

This chain joins TRBV7-3 and TRBJ2-3; perhaps TRBD2 as D (6 bases). CDR1 is SGHTA, CDR2 FQGTGA, per germline. This CDR3 contains 15 residues. Trimming cost V 3 bases and J 1 base, with 11 bases left between them. The CDR3 DNA is TGTGCCAGCAGCTTTAGCCCGGGGGGCACAGATACGCAGTATTTT. Its protein product is CASSFSPGGTDTQYF.

The rearrangement joins TRBV11-3 to TRBJ2-1, with 14 bases that match TRBD2. The CDR3 covers 16 residues. Germline assignment: CDR1 SGHNT and CDR2 YENEEA. V dropped 5 bases and J dropped 6; count of bases not matched to a gene: 6. The DNA for the CDR3 is TGTGCCAGCAGCCGGGGACTAGCGGGAGTTCGCAATGAGCAGTTCTTC. It yields the protein CASSRGLAGVRNEQFF.

The chain's CDR3 is CASSLQSGGAGELFF. Here the CDR3 DNA reads TGTGCCAGCAGCTTACAAAGCGGGGGGGCCGGGGAGCTGTTTTTT. V usage is TRBV7-2 and J usage is TRBJ2-2, with 10 bases fitting TRBD2. The CDR3 length is 15 residues. CDR1 and CDR2 (germline): SGHTA, FQGNSA. Losses at the gene ends were 2 bases for V and 6 bases for J; bases not matched to a gene: 3.

V is TRBV5-1 and J is TRBJ1-3; D is unclear. The CDR3 has 14 residues. Germline V gives CDR1 SGHRS, CDR2 YFSETQ. Deletions cut 0 bases from V and 1 base from J, with 5 bases between. CDR3 nucleotides: TGCGCCAGCAGCTTGGAGCTTTCTGGAAACACCATATATTTT. Its protein is CASSLELSGNTIYF.

This clone appeared once. J is TRBJ1-4 and V is TRBV18; the D gene is possibly TRBD1 (6 bases). Per the germline V gene, CDR1 is KGHSH and CDR2 is LQKENI. The CDR3 consists of 15 residues. V was clipped by 0 bases and J by 4 bases, with 9 bases between them. The DNA for the CDR3 is TGTGCCAGCTCACCACCCAGGGGCGGTAATGAAAAACTGTTTTTT. This translates into CASSPPRGGNEKLFF.

This chain connects TRBV19 to TRBJ2-5, with D unclear. Germline V gene sequence: CDR1 LNHDA, CDR2 SQIVND (reference sequence). Trimming removed 1 base at V and 2 bases at J, with 8 bases between. The CDR3 is made up of 14 amino acids. CDR3 nucleotide sequence: TGTGCCAGTAGTATAGGGGGTAGTCAAGAGACCCAGTACTTC. Amino acid sequence: CASSIGGSQETQYF.

The V and J genes are TRBV7-9 and TRBJ2-7; TRBD1 aligns across 7 bases. CDR3 length: 16 residues. J lost 1 base, V lost 5 bases, and 11 bases had no gene match. Germline V CDR1 and CDR2: SEHNR, FQNEAQ (reference sequence). The CDR3 DNA reads as TGTGCCAGCAGCCACAGTTCGGGACAGTATTCCTACGAGCAGTACTTC. Amino acid sequence: CASSHSSGQYSYEQYF.

This clone was found once. The chain links TRBV5-1 to TRBJ2-7; D is undetermined. Trimming removed 6 bases at V and 0 bases at J, with 13 bases between. Germline CDR1 is SGHRS and CDR2 is YFSETQ. CDR3 length: 14 amino acids. Here the CDR3 DNA reads TGCGCCAGCACTGACCCGGAGAGCTCCTACGAGCAGTACTTC. Protein sequence: CASTDPESSYEQYF.

The rearrangement joins TRBV7-2 to TRBJ2-3; D possibly corresponds to TRBD1 (6 bases). Germline CDR1 and CDR2: SGHTA and FQGNSA. V lost 5 bases, J lost 2 bases, and 11 bases lay in between. This CDR3 comprises 14 residues. The CDR3 bases are TGTGCCAGCAGCCTACACAGGGTCACAGATACGCAGTATTTT. Its protein is CASSLHRVTDTQYF.

The chain combines TRBV19 with TRBJ1-5; D is undetermined. CDR1 is LNHDA, CDR2 SQIVND, per germline (reference sequence). Trimming pared 4 bases from V and 3 bases from J, leaving 1 base between. The CDR3 sequence is 11 residues long. The CDR3 reads CASSNNQPQHF. CDR3 coding DNA: TGTGCCAGTAGTAACAATCAGCCCCAGCATTTT.

This clone has a single count. V is TRBV7-2 and J is TRBJ2-7; perhaps TRBD2 as D (5 bases). The CDR3 covers 15 residues. The germline gives CDR1 SGHTA, CDR2 FQGNSA. Trimming removed 5 bases at V and 7 bases at J, with 21 bases between. CDR3 coding DNA: TGTGCCAGCAGCCACGCAGTGAGGGTCGATGGGGAGCAGTACTTC. Residues: CASSHAVRVDGEQYF.

The V call is TRBV5-1, the J call TRBJ1-2; no firm D call. CDR1 SGHRS and CDR2 YFSETQ come from the germline V gene. The ends were cut back, 2 bases at V and 0 bases at J, with 14 bases in the middle. CDR3 length equals 16 residues. Here the CDR3 reads CASSFNSPGSNYGYTF. CDR3 nucleotide sequence: TGCGCCAGCAGCTTTAATAGCCCGGGATCTAACTATGGCTACACCTTC.

The chain has TRBV30 and TRBJ2-5, with D possibly being TRBD1 or TRBD2 (5 bases each). Germline V gene sequence: CDR1 GTSNPN, CDR2 SVGIG (reference sequence). The CDR3 consists of 14 residues. V gave up 3 bases and J gave up 9 bases, with 20 bases separating them. CDR3 protein: CAWRGERPHSAQYF. CDR3 DNA sequence: TGTGCCTGGAGGGGGGAACGGCCCCACTCGGCCCAGTACTTC.

This chain uses TRBV7-9 with TRBJ1-1; perhaps TRBD1 as D (5 bases). Germline V gene sequence: CDR1 SEHNR, CDR2 FQNEAQ (reference sequence). Trimming removed 4 bases from V and 1 base from J, with 16 bases in between. The CDR3 extends over 16 amino acids. DNA of the CDR3: TGTGCCAGCAGCTCCCGTGGAGAGGGACGGAACACTGAAGCTTTCTTT. Amino acid sequence: CASSSRGEGRNTEAFF.

J is TRBJ2-1 and V is TRBV5-6; TRBD2 aligns across 7 bases. The CDR3 has 15 residues. Germline CDR1 and CDR2: SGHDT and YYEEEE. V was pared by 5 bases and J by 9 bases, with 14 bases of the junction left unmatched. The DNA for the CDR3 is TGTGCCAGCAGAAAGATTTTCGCGGGGGACGGTGAGCAGTTCTTC. As protein: CASRKIFAGDGEQFF.

This sequence joins TRBV21-1 and TRBJ1-1; the table calls TRBD1, which could not be checked here. TRBV21-1 is a pseudogene. CDR3 length equals 19 residues. In DNA, the CDR3 is TGTGCCAGCAGCCCCCGGTCGGCGGGACAGGGTGACGAGGACACTGAAGCTTTCTTT. Its protein is CASSPRSAGQGDEDTEAFF.

V is TRBV19 and J is TRBJ1-5; no clear D gene. Per germline, CDR1 LNHDA and CDR2 SQIVND (reference sequence). CDR3 length equals 14 residues. The V and J ends lost 5 bases and 7 bases respectively, with 15 bases between them. The CDR3 DNA reads TGTGCCAGTAGTCCGGCCCCCCAAGGACAGCCCCAGCATTTT. Protein: CASSPAPQGQPQHF.

J is TRBJ2-1 and V is TRBV4-2; unclear D gene. CDR1 LGHNA and CDR2 YNFKEQ come from the germline V gene. The CDR3 totals 15 residues. The V and J ends lost 0 bases and 6 bases respectively, with 12 bases between them. CDR3 bases: TGTGCCAGCAGCCAAGATCCCGCCTCTAGCAATGAGCAGTTCTTC. Its protein product is CASSQDPASSNEQFF.

V gene TRBV4-1 combines with J gene TRBJ1-1; tentatively, D is TRBD1 (5 bases). The CDR3 runs to 14 residues. Germline values: CDR1 MGHRA, CDR2 YSYEKL. Trimming pared 1 base from V and 10 bases from J, leaving 16 bases between. CDR3 in DNA: TGCGCCAGCAGCCAAGCTATTCCACAGGTTGGAGCTTTCTTT. Its translation: CASSQAIPQVGAFF.

This chain links TRBV6-5 with TRBJ2-7; 10 nucleotides match TRBD2. Germline V CDR1 and CDR2: MNHEY, SVGAGI. CDR3 length: 14 residues. V dropped 8 bases and J dropped 2; count of bases not matched to a gene: 6. The CDR3 here is CASALAGVPYEQYF. CDR3 sequence (DNA): TGTGCCAGCGCCCTAGCGGGGGTTCCCTACGAGCAGTACTTC.

The J gene is TRBJ2-1, the V gene TRBV2, with D unresolved. The germline V and J ends were trimmed by 3 bases and 4 bases, with 1 base remaining between them. CDR1 is SNHLY, CDR2 FYNNEI, per germline. There are 11 residues in the CDR3. The CDR3 sequence: CASSEYNEQFF. The CDR3 DNA sequence: TGTGCCAGCAGTGAGTACAATGAGCAGTTCTTC.

The chain carries TRBV5-1 and TRBJ2-1; 11 nucleotides align to TRBD2. The J segment lost 4 bases and the V segment lost 4 bases, leaving 4 bases of the junction unmatched. The CDR3 is 15 amino acids. Looked up from germline, CDR1 is SGHRS and CDR2 is YFSETQ. In DNA, the CDR3 is TGCGCCAGCAGCCCGGGACTAGCGGAATACAATGAGCAGTTCTTC. It codes for CASSPGLAEYNEQFF.

The chain is built from TRBV15 and TRBJ2-1; 9 bases map to TRBD2. J gave up 3 bases and V 8 bases, and 8 bases lay outside the gene matches. The CDR3 is 15 amino acids. Germline V lookup: CDR1 LNHNV, CDR2 YYDKDF (reference sequence). The CDR3 loop reads CATARAGGNYNEQFF. The CDR3 nucleotides read TGTGCCACCGCGAGGGCGGGAGGGAACTACAATGAGCAGTTCTTC.

The chain links TRBV29-1 to TRBJ2-5, with 7 bases identical to TRBD2. CDR3 length equals 14 residues. The J segment lost 1 base and the V segment lost 6 bases, leaving 8 bases of the junction unmatched. Germline V gene data show CDR1 as SQVTM and CDR2 as ANQGSEA. The CDR3 loop is CSVAKAGLQETQYF. The CDR3 nucleotides are TGCAGCGTCGCGAAAGCGGGGCTCCAAGAGACCCAGTACTTC.

The chain couples TRBV14 to TRBJ2-1, with D possibly TRBD2 on 6 matching bases. CDR1 and CDR2 (germline): SGHDN, FVKESK. The CDR3 has 17 amino acids. V dropped 0 bases and J dropped 4 bases, with 16 bases sitting between them. The DNA for the CDR3 is TGTGCCAGCAGCCAAGACCTGGGACTCTCAAGATACAATGAGCAGTTCTTC. Protein sequence: CASSQDLGLSRYNEQFF.